These 5 T cell receptor beta chains were all obtained from the same sample, sequenced in a study of identical twins. MiXCR, applied by TCRdb to the 5' RACE reads, yields one record per CDR3 protein. The repertoire holds 450,000 or so distinct CDR3 sequences, with about 18% as singletons. Sequencing was carried out using naive T cells sorted from blood. These receptors were collected from a man aged 50 to 60 in good health.

The chain links TRBV20-1 to TRBJ1-5; weak D call: TRBD1 (6 bases). V gave up 0 bases and J gave up 4 bases, with 10 bases separating them. The germline V gene encodes CDR1 DFQATT and CDR2 SNEGSKA (reference sequence). This CDR3 contains 14 residues. The CDR3 DNA reads as TGCAGTGCTAGAGAGGGGGGCGAGAATCAGCCCCAGCATTTT. It codes for CSAREGGENQPQHF.

The CDR3 sequence is CSAQKRTVTEAFF. CDR3 nucleotides: TGCAGTGCCCAGAAAAGGACAGTCACTGAAGCTTTCTTT. The genes are TRBV20-1 and TRBJ1-1; D is possibly TRBD1 (6 bases). Trimming pared 6 bases from V and 4 bases from J, leaving 15 bases between. The CDR3 has 13 residues. The germline CDR1 and CDR2 sequences are DFQATT and SNEGSKA (reference sequence).

This clonotype was counted many times. The chain has TRBV5-1 and TRBJ2-1; 10 nucleotides agree with TRBD2. V trimming: 0 bases; J trimming: 3 bases; junction bases outside the gene matches: 9. Per the germline V gene, CDR1 is SGHRS and CDR2 is YFSETQ. This CDR3 spans 18 amino acids. Written as DNA, the CDR3 is TGCGCCAGCAGCTTGGCCTTGGCTAGCGGGGGACTCTACAATGAGCAGTTCTTC. This translates into CASSLALASGGLYNEQFF.

The gene calls are TRBV28 and TRBJ2-7; 9 nucleotides agree with TRBD2. The CDR3 length is 14 residues. From germline, CDR1 is MDHEN and CDR2 SYDVKM. Trimming at V came to 3 bases and at J to 3 bases, leaving 3 bases not matched to a gene. The CDR3 spells CASSFSGGHYEQYF. The CDR3 region has the DNA TGTGCCAGCAGTTTTAGCGGGGGACACTACGAGCAGTACTTC.

A single count supports this clonotype. This chain uses TRBV4-3 with TRBJ2-7; D is possibly TRBD1 (6 bases). The CDR3 extends over 16 amino acids. V lost 1 base and J 2 bases, leaving 15 bases between the germline ends. Germline CDR1 is LGHNA and CDR2 is YSLEER. CDR3 in amino acids: CASSQGRGQPPYEQYF. The DNA for the CDR3 is TGCGCCAGCAGCCAAGGTCGCGGACAGCCACCCTACGAGCAGTACTTC.